One and the same sample provided the 21 T cell receptor beta chains below, sequenced in a study of blood T cell repertoires in COVID-19 (TCRdb year 2020). Library prep was done by the immunoSEQ multiplex PCR assay. TCRdb's version of the immuneACCESS table is confined to in-frame rearrangements and falls short of the full clone set. An unresolved V gene accounts for under half of the shortfall where checked; the remainder is of unknown origin. The sample records about 58,000 clones, 90% to 95% of which are singletons. Of the sample, around 4.6% is held by the ten largest clones. Sequenced sample: peripheral blood. The receptors stem from a man between 50 and 59 years old with active COVID-19.

This clone has a single count. The CDR3 DNA reads TGCAGCGTTGGACAGGGGGTACGAGAGACCCAGTACTTC. It translates to CSVGQGVRETQYF. The J gene is TRBJ2-5, the V gene TRBV29-1, with 9 bases aligning to TRBD1. V lost 4 bases and J lost 4; bases outside the gene matches: 4. CDR1 is SQVTM and CDR2 is ANQGSEA in the germline V gene. CDR3 length: 13 residues.

The V call is TRBV5-6, the J call TRBJ1-5; D remains ambiguous. V gave up 1 base and J gave up 2 bases, with 4 bases separating them. The germline CDR1 and CDR2 sequences are SGHDT and YYEEEE. The length of the CDR3 is 13 residues. The CDR3 region is CASSLRGNQPQHF. Here the CDR3 DNA reads TGTGCCAGCAGCTTGCGGGGCAATCAGCCCCAGCATTTT.

The V and J genes are TRBV4-3 and TRBJ2-3; 10 nucleotides match TRBD2. The J segment lost 4 bases and the V segment lost 1 base, leaving 8 bases of the junction unmatched. CDR3 length equals 17 residues. Germline CDR1 and CDR2: LGHNA and YSLEER. CDR3 DNA: TGCGCCAGCAGCCAAGCCCTGCTAGCGGGGGTCGCAGATACGCAGTATTTT. This encodes CASSQALLAGVADTQYF.

V and J are TRBV11-3 and TRBJ1-6, with 8 bases fitting TRBD1. Trimming cost V 5 bases and J 14 bases; bases outside gene matches: 8. Germline CDR1 reads SGHNT; CDR2 reads YENEEA. CDR3 length: 13 residues. The CDR3: CASSVTGAHTLHF. In nucleotides, the CDR3 is TGTGCCAGCAGCGTGACAGGGGCTCACACCCTCCACTTT.

The chain couples TRBV7-2 to TRBJ1-5, with D maybe TRBD1 (5 bases). This CDR3 has 13 residues. V lost 3 bases and J 6 bases, leaving 9 bases between the germline ends. The germline V gene encodes CDR1 SGHTA and CDR2 FQGNSA. The CDR3: CASSFRAAQPQHF. CDR3 coding DNA: TGTGCCAGCAGCTTCAGGGCTGCTCAGCCCCAGCATTTT.

This chain joins TRBV14 and TRBJ2-1, with 8 nucleotides matching TRBD1. Germline V gene data show CDR1 as SGHDN and CDR2 as FVKESK. CDR3 size: 17 residues. V gave up 4 bases and J gave up 8 bases; unmatched junction bases: 16. In nucleotides, the CDR3 is TGTGCCAGCAGCCTTTATTCCGGGACAGGCTCAAAGGATGAGCAGTTCTTC. It encodes CASSLYSGTGSKDEQFF.

The chain combines TRBV2 with TRBJ1-5, with 9 bases that match TRBD1. The V and J ends lost 6 bases and 6 bases, in that order; junction bases with no gene match: 6. Germline V lookup: CDR1 SNHLY, CDR2 FYNNEI. CDR3 length: 14 residues. The DNA for the CDR3 is TGTGCCAGCAGCTCGGACAGGGGTAGTCAGCCCCAGCATTTT. Amino acids: CASSSDRGSQPQHF.

The rearrangement joins TRBV18 to TRBJ2-7, with D possibly being TRBD2 (5 bases). Trimming removed 3 bases from V and 2 bases from J, with 8 bases in between. The CDR3 runs to 13 residues. In germline, CDR1 is KGHSH, CDR2 LQKENI. The CDR3 DNA follows: TGTGCCAGCTCACCCGGGGAGCCCTACGAGCAGTACTTC. Protein sequence: CASSPGEPYEQYF.

The chain employs TRBV28 and TRBJ2-1; 8 nucleotides line up with TRBD2. Germline loops: CDR1 MDHEN, CDR2 SYDVKM. The CDR3 is 15 amino acids. Trimming cost V 6 bases and J 9 bases; bases outside gene matches: 13. Written as DNA, the CDR3 is TGTGCCAGCAGATCTGCGGCTAGCGGGTCGAGTGAGCAGTTCTTC. Protein product: CASRSAASGSSEQFF. Full variable domain (outside the CDR3, taken from reference TRBV28 and TRBJ2-1): DVKVTQSSRYLVKRTGEKVFLECVQDMDHENMFWYRQDPGLGLRLIYFSYDVKMKEKGDIPEGYSVSREKKERFSLILESASTNQTSMYLCASRSAASGSSEQFFGPGTRLTVL.

This rearrangement joins TRBV4-1 to TRBJ1-2; D possibly corresponds to TRBD1 (6 bases). The CDR3 has 15 amino acids. CDR1 MGHRA and CDR2 YSYEKL come from the germline V gene. Trimming stripped 0 bases from V and 2 bases from J, with 10 bases between. DNA of the CDR3: TGCGCCAGCAGCCAAGAGCAGGGGCGAAACTATGGCTACACCTTC. As protein: CASSQEQGRNYGYTF.

V is TRBV24-1 and J is TRBJ2-5, with 15 bases that match TRBD2. Germline V CDR1 and CDR2: KGHDR, SFDVKD. CDR3 size: 20 residues. V dropped 2 bases and J dropped 1; count of bases not matched to a gene: 10. CDR3 nucleotides: TGTGCCACCAGTGATTGGGTAGGACTAGCGGGGGGGCCCTTCCAAGAGACCCAGTACTTC. This sequence encodes CATSDWVGLAGGPFQETQYF.

The J gene is TRBJ1-6, the V gene TRBV25-1, with unresolved D. The CDR3 runs to 15 residues. Per the germline V gene, CDR1 is MGHDK and CDR2 is SYGVNS. V was pared by 7 bases and J by 7 bases, with 17 bases between. For the CDR3, the DNA is TGTGCCAGCACTGAGGGCGACTATGGGAATTCACCCCTCCACTTT. This translates into CASTEGDYGNSPLHF.

The V and J genes are TRBV10-1 and TRBJ2-3, with 7 bases fitting TRBD2. V gave up 4 bases and J gave up 3 bases; unmatched junction bases: 4. Germline loops: CDR1 WNHNN, CDR2 SYGVQD (reference sequence). This CDR3 region has 14 residues. The CDR3 coding sequence is TGCGCCAGCAGTGGTCCGGGAGGAACAGATACGCAGTATTTT. It encodes CASSGPGGTDTQYF.

V is TRBV18 and J is TRBJ2-1, with TRBD2 identical over 9 bases. Germline lookup yields CDR1 KGHSH and CDR2 LQKENI. The junction had 3 bases not matched to a gene; V was cut back by 2 bases and J by 4 bases. CDR3 length: 15 residues. The CDR3 DNA reads as TGTGCCAGCTCACCAATTAGCGGGGGTTACAATGAGCAGTTCTTC. It is translated as CASSPISGGYNEQFF.

The chain couples TRBV5-8 to TRBJ2-6; no definite D call. Deletions cut 7 bases from V and 0 bases from J, with 8 bases between. The CDR3 length is 14 residues. CDR1 is SGHTS, CDR2 YDEGEE, per germline. The CDR3 nucleotides are TGTGCCAGCTCTTTCGGCTCTGGGGCCAACGTCCTGACTTTC. It specifies CASSFGSGANVLTF.

This chain joins TRBV7-3 and TRBJ2-1; TRBD2 aligns across 16 bases. Losses at the gene ends were 8 bases for V and 6 bases for J; bases not matched to a gene: 10. The CDR3 is 17 amino acids. The germline V gene has CDR1 SGHTA and CDR2 FQGTGA. DNA for the CDR3: TGTGCCAGCGGACCGGGACTAGCGGGAGGGCCCGGCAATGAGCAGTTCTTC. Protein: CASGPGLAGGPGNEQFF.

This clone is a singleton in its sample. V gene TRBV5-4 combines with J gene TRBJ1-3, with 10 bases lining up with TRBD1. CDR3 length equals 16 residues. The V gene end was trimmed by 4 bases and the J gene end by 0 bases; junction bases not matched to a gene: 4. Germline V gene sequence: CDR1 SGHNT, CDR2 YYREEE (reference sequence). The CDR3 DNA sequence: TGTGCCAGCAGCCCGGGACAGGGGTTCTCTGGAAACACCATATATTTT. It codes for CASSPGQGFSGNTIYF.

The genes are TRBV28 and TRBJ1-2, with D perhaps TRBD1 (5 bases). The germline CDR1 and CDR2 sequences are MDHEN and SYDVKM. V was shortened by 7 bases and J by 3 bases, with 12 bases between the two germline ends. CDR3 length equals 13 residues. In nucleotides, the CDR3 is TGTGCCAGCACCCGTCAGACAGACTATGGCTACACCTTC. Encoded protein: CASTRQTDYGYTF.

The V call is TRBV7-9, the J call TRBJ1-1, with a weak D call TRBD1 (6 bases). The CDR3 covers 14 residues. Germline-derived CDR1 and CDR2 are SEHNR and FQNEAQ (reference sequence). Trimming removed 5 bases at V and 0 bases at J, with 10 bases between. Here the CDR3 DNA reads TGTGCCAGCAGCCGGACAGACATGAACACTGAAGCTTTCTTT. Its protein is CASSRTDMNTEAFF.

V and J are TRBV28 and TRBJ1-5; 7 bases are shared with TRBD1. This CDR3 comprises 15 residues. Germline CDR1 is MDHEN and CDR2 is SYDVKM. With V trimmed by 6 bases and J by 2 bases, 7 bases remained unmatched. The CDR3 spells CASRPYRGRNQPQHF. DNA for the CDR3: TGTGCCAGCAGACCTTACAGGGGCCGCAATCAGCCCCAGCATTTT. Supplemented by reference TRBV28 and TRBJ1-5, the full variable domain reads DVKVTQSSRYLVKRTGEKVFLECVQDMDHENMFWYRQDPGLGLRLIYFSYDVKMKEKGDIPEGYSVSREKKERFSLILESASTNQTSMYLCASRPYRGRNQPQHFGDGTRLSIL.

This chain joins TRBV6-5 and TRBJ1-4; D unresolved. Germline V gene sequence: CDR1 MNHEY, CDR2 SVGAGI. V lost 6 bases to trimming and J lost 5 bases, with 16 bases between them. The CDR3 contains 15 residues. CDR3 nucleotides: TGTGCCAGCAGCGAGACGGACTCTGGGAATGAAAAACTGTTTTTT. Amino acid sequence: CASSETDSGNEKLFF.